The TCR beta chain under discussion was sequenced for a study of cytomegalovirus exposure and HLA in healthy donors. The study, taken as a whole, reports: In a later analysis, across HLA loci, associated TCR counts were highest for DRB1, lowest for HLA-C.

Trimming took 4 bases from V and 1 from J; bases not matched to a gene: 6. Germline CDR1 SGDLS, CDR2 YYNGEE. This CDR3 spans 15 amino acids. A multiplex PCR was run with 60 Vbeta primers and 13 Jbeta primers. Some clones are missing from TCRdb's copy, which holds only in-frame ones; the method was immunoSEQ multiplex PCR. The sample has some 170,000 clones, around 81% seen once. As for this clone: What it recognizes is unknown.

This chain uses TRBV9 with TRBJ2-5; 8 bases map to TRBD2. This receptor was identified in a woman younger than 45 in good health and CMV-seronegative. What was sequenced was PBMCs. The CDR3 sequence: CASSPREGTQETQYF. DNA for the CDR3: TGTGCCAGCAGCCCCCGGGAGGGTACCCAAGAGACCCAGTACTTC.